This passage covers 14 T cell receptor beta chains from one sample sequenced in a study of cytomegalovirus exposure and HLA in healthy donors. The PCR contained 60 Vbeta and 13 Jbeta primers. Here immunoSEQ multiplex PCR was the method, and the copy in TCRdb shows in-frame clones only, minus some. This repertoire shows 75,000 to 95,000 clones, over 65% found once; its top ten account for about 3%. The sample was PBMCs. Source of these receptors: a middle-aged man in good health and CMV-seronegative.

The chain uses TRBV18 and TRBJ1-1; maybe TRBD1 (6 bases). The CDR3 loop spans 13 amino acids. Germline V CDR1 and CDR2: KGHSH, LQKENI. Between the trimmed V and J ends, which lost 5 bases and 4 bases, there was a span of 11 bases. CDR3 region: CASSERGSTEAFF. CDR3 nucleotide sequence: TGTGCCAGCTCAGAGAGGGGGAGCACTGAAGCTTTCTTT.

The chain recombines TRBV7-8 with TRBJ1-2; TRBD1 agrees at 8 bases. The CDR3 is 14 residues long. CDR1 and CDR2 (germline): SGHVS, FQNEAQ. With V trimmed by 7 bases and J by 8 bases, 12 bases remained unmatched. In nucleotides, the CDR3 is TGTGCCAGCACCCCGATGGGACAGGATTTCGGCTACACCTTC. Translation gives CASTPMGQDFGYTF.

The chain uses TRBV18 and TRBJ2-5; 11 nucleotides line up with TRBD2. The tail of the sequence fits TRBJ2-7 better, so the J call may be wrong. CDR3 length equals 15 residues. Germline values: CDR1 KGHSH, CDR2 LQKENI. The CDR3 reads CASSPSGGAAYEQYF. In nucleotides, the CDR3 is TGTGCCAGCTCACCTAGCGGGGGGGCTGCCTACGAGCAGTACTTC.

The CDR3 sequence is CASSRGADTGELFF. In DNA form, the CDR3 reads TGCGCCAGCAGTCGGGGGGCGGACACCGGGGAGCTGTTTTTT. The chain joins TRBV10-1 to TRBJ2-2; D possibly corresponds to TRBD2 (7 bases). V gave up 5 bases and J gave up 3 bases, with 10 bases separating them. Germline loops: CDR1 WNHNN, CDR2 SYGVQD (reference sequence). CDR3 length equals 14 residues.

V gene TRBV15 combines with J gene TRBJ2-2; a possible D gene is TRBD1 (5 bases). The CDR3 loop spans 15 amino acids. V dropped 1 base and J dropped 6 bases, with 12 bases sitting between them. Germline loops: CDR1 LNHNV, CDR2 YYDKDF (reference sequence). CDR3 in DNA: TGTGCCACCAGCAGAGTAGGGGAACGGGCCGGGGAGCTGTTTTTT. Translating it yields CATSRVGERAGELFF.

The chain has TRBV27 and TRBJ2-1, with D tentatively TRBD2 (5 bases). There are 17 residues in the CDR3. Germline V gene lookup returns CDR1 MNHEY and CDR2 SMNVEV (reference sequence). V was shortened by 6 bases and J by 0 bases, with 18 bases between the two germline ends. CDR3: CASSHTTGSGSYNEQFF. The CDR3 nucleotides read TGTGCCAGCAGCCACACGACGGGGAGCGGCTCCTACAATGAGCAGTTCTTC.

The genes are TRBV2 and TRBJ2-5, with D possibly TRBD1 on 6 matching bases. Deletions cut 7 bases from V and 2 bases from J, with 14 bases between. Germline V gene sequence: CDR1 SNHLY, CDR2 FYNNEI. CDR3 length: 14 residues. For the CDR3, the DNA is TGTGCCAGCACCAGACAGGCGCTGCAAGAGACCCAGTACTTC. Protein sequence: CASTRQALQETQYF.

To note about this clone: The junction differs from germline at one of its ends, possibly a read error. The rearrangement joins TRBV27 to TRBJ2-7, with D maybe TRBD2 (5 bases). The germline V gene has CDR1 MNHEY and CDR2 SMNVEV (reference sequence). This CDR3 contains 13 residues. The CDR3 loop reads CASAPAPGVRSFF. CDR3 DNA: TGTGCCAGCGCGCCCGCCCCCGGGGTGAGGTCGTTCTTC.

As DNA, the CDR3 is TGTGCCTGGAGTTACTCGGGTGAAAAACTGTTTTTT. Translated: CAWSYSGEKLFF. The V and J genes are TRBV30 and TRBJ1-4; D not resolved. Trimming shortened V by 2 bases and J by 7 bases, and 8 bases separated the two germline ends. CDR3 size: 12 residues. Per germline, CDR1 GTSNPN and CDR2 SVGIG (reference sequence).

This rearrangement joins TRBV14 to TRBJ1-6, with D uncertain. V was cut by 1 base and J by 13 bases, with 8 bases left in between. CDR1 and CDR2 (germline): SGHDN, FVKESK. There are 12 residues in the CDR3. CDR3 in DNA: TGTGCCAGCAGCCAAGTCCCGGGTCCCCTCCACTTT. Encoded protein: CASSQVPGPLHF.

This clone was observed a single time. J is TRBJ2-7 and V is TRBV10-3; D might be TRBD1 (6 bases). V was pared by 0 bases and J by 2 bases, with 17 bases between. CDR3 length equals 17 residues. Germline values: CDR1 ENHRY, CDR2 SYGVKD. CDR3 bases: TGTGCCATCAGTGAGTCCAGGGGCCGCCCGGGCACCTACGAGCAGTACTTC. As protein: CAISESRGRPGTYEQYF.

The chain is built from TRBV28 and TRBJ2-4, with 7 bases that match TRBD2. Germline V gene lookup returns CDR1 MDHEN and CDR2 SYDVKM. This CDR3 spans 14 amino acids. With 8 bases clipped from V and 7 bases from J, the junction kept 11 bases outside the gene matches. The DNA of the CDR3 is TGTGCCAGCTCAAGGGAGGGCCAAGCCAACATTCAGTACTTC. Amino acid sequence: CASSREGQANIQYF.

V and J are TRBV10-3 and TRBJ2-5, with 11 nucleotides matching TRBD1. Gene TRBJ2-7 matches the end of the DNA better, so the J call may be wrong. This CDR3 is 15 amino acids long. Germline V gives CDR1 ENHRY, CDR2 SYGVKD. The CDR3 nucleotides read TGTGCCATCAGTGAGCCGGGGACAGGGGGGAACGAGCAGTACTTC. This encodes CAISEPGTGGNEQYF.

The chain uses TRBV7-9 and TRBJ2-2, with D maybe TRBD1 (5 bases). V lost 5 bases and J 7 bases, leaving 17 bases between the germline ends. Germline V gives CDR1 SEHNR, CDR2 FQNEAQ (reference sequence). The CDR3 contains 15 residues. This CDR3 reads CASSVSRQRHGELFF. Written as DNA, the CDR3 is TGTGCCAGCAGCGTCTCTCGACAGCGACACGGGGAGCTGTTTTTT.